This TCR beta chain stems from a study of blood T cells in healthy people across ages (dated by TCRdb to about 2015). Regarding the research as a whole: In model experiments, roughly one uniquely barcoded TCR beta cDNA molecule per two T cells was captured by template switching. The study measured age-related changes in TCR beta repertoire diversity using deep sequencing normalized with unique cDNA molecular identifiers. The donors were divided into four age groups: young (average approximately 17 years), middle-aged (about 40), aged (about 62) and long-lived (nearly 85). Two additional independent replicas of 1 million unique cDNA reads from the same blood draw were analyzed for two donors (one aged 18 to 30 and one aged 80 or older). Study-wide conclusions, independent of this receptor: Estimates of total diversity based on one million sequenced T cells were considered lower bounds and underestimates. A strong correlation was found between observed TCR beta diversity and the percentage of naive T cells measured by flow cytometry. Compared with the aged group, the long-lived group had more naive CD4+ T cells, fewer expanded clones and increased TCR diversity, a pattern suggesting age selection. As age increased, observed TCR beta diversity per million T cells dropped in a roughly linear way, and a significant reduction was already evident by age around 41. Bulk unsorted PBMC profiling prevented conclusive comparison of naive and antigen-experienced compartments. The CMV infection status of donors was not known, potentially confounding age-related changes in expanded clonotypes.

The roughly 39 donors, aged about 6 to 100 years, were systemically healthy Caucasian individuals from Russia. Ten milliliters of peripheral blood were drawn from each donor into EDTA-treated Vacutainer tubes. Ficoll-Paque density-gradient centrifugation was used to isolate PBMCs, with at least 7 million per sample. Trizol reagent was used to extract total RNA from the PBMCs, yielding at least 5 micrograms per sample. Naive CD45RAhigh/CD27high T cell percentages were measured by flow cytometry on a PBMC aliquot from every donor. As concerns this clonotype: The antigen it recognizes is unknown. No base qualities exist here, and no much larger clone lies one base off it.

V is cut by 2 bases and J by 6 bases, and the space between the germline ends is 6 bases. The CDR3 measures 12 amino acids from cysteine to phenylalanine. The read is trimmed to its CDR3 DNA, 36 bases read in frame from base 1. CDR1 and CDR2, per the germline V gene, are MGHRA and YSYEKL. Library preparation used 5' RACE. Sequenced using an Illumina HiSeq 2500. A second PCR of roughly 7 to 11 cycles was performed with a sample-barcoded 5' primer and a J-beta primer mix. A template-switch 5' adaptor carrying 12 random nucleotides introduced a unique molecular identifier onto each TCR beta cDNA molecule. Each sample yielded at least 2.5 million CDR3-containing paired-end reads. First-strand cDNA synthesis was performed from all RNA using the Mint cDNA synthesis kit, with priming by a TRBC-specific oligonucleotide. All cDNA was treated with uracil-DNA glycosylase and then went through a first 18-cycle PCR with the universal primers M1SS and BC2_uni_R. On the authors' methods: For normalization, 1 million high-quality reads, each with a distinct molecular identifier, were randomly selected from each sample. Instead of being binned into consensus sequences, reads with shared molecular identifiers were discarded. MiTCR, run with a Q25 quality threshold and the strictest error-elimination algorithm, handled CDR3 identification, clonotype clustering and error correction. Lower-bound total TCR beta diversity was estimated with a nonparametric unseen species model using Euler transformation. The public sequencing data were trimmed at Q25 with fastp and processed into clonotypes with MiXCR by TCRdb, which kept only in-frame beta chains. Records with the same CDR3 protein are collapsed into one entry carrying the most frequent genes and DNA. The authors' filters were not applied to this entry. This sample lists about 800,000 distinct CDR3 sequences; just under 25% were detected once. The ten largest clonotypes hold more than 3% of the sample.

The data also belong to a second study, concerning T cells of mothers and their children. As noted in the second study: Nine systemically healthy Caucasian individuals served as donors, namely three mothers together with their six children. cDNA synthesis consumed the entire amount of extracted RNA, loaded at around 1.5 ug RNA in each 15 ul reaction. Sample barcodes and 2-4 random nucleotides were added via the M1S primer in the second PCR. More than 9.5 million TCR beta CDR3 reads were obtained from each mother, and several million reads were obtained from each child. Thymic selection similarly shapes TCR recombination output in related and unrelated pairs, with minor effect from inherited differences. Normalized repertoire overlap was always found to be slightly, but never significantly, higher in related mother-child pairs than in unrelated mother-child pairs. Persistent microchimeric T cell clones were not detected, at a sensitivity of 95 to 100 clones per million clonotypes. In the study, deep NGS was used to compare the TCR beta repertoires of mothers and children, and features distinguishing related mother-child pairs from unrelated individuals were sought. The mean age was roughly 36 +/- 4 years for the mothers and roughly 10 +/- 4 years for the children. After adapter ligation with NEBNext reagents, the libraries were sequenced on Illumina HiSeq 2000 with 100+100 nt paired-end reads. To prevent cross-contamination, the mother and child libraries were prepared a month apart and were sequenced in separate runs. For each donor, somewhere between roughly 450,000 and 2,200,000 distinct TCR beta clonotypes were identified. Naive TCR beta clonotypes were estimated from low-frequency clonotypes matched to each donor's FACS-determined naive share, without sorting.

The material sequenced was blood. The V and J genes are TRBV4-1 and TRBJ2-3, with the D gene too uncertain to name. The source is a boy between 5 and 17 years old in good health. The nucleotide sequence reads TGCGCCAGCAGCCAACCACAGGATACGCAGTATTTT. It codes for CASSQPQDTQYF.